A single sample is the source of the 29 T cell receptor beta chains below, sequenced in a study of blood T cell repertoires in COVID-19. The assay was immunoSEQ multiplex PCR, and TCRdb's table has in-frame clones only and misses some. The data hold approximately 150,000 clones, with 87% observed a single time. Source material: peripheral blood. These receptors all stem from a woman between 45 and 60 years old with acute or convalescent COVID-19.

The CDR3, as DNA: TGTGCCAGCAGCCAAGAGGGGACAGTGAATGAAAAACTGTTTTTT. Amino acids: CASSQEGTVNEKLFF. The V gene is TRBV4-2, the J gene TRBJ1-4; TRBD1 matches at 7 bases. The CDR3 length is 15 residues. V shed 0 bases and J 5 bases; nucleotides not matched to a gene: 3. The germline V gene has CDR1 LGHNA and CDR2 YNFKEQ.

This clone was found a few times. The genes are TRBV30 and TRBJ1-3; D not resolved. Germline lookup yields CDR1 GTSNPN and CDR2 SVGIG (reference sequence). This CDR3 is 11 amino acids long. V lost 6 bases to trimming and J lost 2 bases, with 5 bases between them. The CDR3 loop is CACEAGNTIYF. The CDR3 bases are TGTGCCTGTGAGGCTGGAAACACCATATATTTT.

V usage is TRBV3-1 (or the pseudogene TRBV3-2) and J usage is TRBJ2-7, with D perhaps matching TRBD2 (6 bases). V shed 0 bases and J shed 5 bases, with 14 bases lying between them. The CDR3 is made up of 15 amino acids. CDR1 and CDR2 (germline): LGHDT, YNNKEL (reference sequence). CDR3 coding DNA: TGTGCCAGCAGCCAAGAACCGGGAGATATCGACGAGCAGTACTTC. It yields the protein CASSQEPGDIDEQYF.

This rearrangement joins TRBV19 to TRBJ1-2, with D tentatively TRBD1 (5 bases). The CDR3 loop spans 15 amino acids. Germline values: CDR1 LNHDA, CDR2 SQIVND (reference sequence). V was pared by 4 bases and J by 1 base, with 13 bases between. The chain's CDR3 is CASSTDSPFNYGYTF. As DNA, the CDR3 is TGTGCCAGTAGTACCGACAGCCCATTTAACTATGGCTACACCTTC. Complete variable domain (other parts from reference TRBV19 and TRBJ1-2): DGGITQSPKYLFRKEGQNVTLSCEQNLNHDAMYWYRQDPGQGLRLIYYSQIVNDFQKGDIAEGYSVSREKKESFPLTVTSAQKNPTAFYLCASSTDSPFNYGYTFGSGTRLTVV.

The rearrangement uses TRBV5-4 and TRBJ2-5; TRBD2 matches at 8 bases. Germline assignment: CDR1 SGHNT and CDR2 YYREEE (reference sequence). V shed 4 bases, J shed 4 bases, and the junction held 18 bases outside the gene matches. This CDR3 has 18 residues. The CDR3 protein is CASSPSATGGPLGETQYF. CDR3 coding DNA: TGTGCCAGCAGCCCGTCTGCGACGGGAGGGCCTTTGGGAGAGACCCAGTACTTC.

The V gene is TRBV27, the J gene TRBJ2-2, with D uncertain. CDR1 and CDR2 from the germline V gene are MNHEY and SMNVEV (reference sequence). This CDR3 region has 13 residues. Trimming took off 5 bases at V and 0 bases at J, with 4 bases between the two ends. CDR3 nucleotide sequence: TGTGCCAGCAGTGACACGAACACCGGGGAGCTGTTTTTT. Translated: CASSDTNTGELFF.

The chain recombines TRBV2 with TRBJ1-4, with TRBD1 identical over 8 bases. Germline CDR1 reads SNHLY; CDR2 reads FYNNEI. The CDR3 sequence is 16 residues long. The J segment lost 0 bases and the V segment lost 5 bases, leaving 5 bases of the junction unmatched. The CDR3 DNA is TGTGCCAGCAGTCGCCAACAGGGGGCAACTAATGAAAAACTGTTTTTT. Its translation is CASSRQQGATNEKLFF.

Remarks on this clone: The sample carries other DNA sequences with the same CDR3. The chain is built from TRBV30 and TRBJ1-1, with 8 bases aligning to TRBD1. J gave up 0 bases and V 5 bases, and 2 bases lay outside the gene matches. Germline values: CDR1 GTSNPN, CDR2 SVGIG (reference sequence). The CDR3 runs to 13 residues. CDR3 sequence reads: CAWDRGMNTEAFF. The DNA for the CDR3 is TGTGCCTGGGACAGGGGAATGAACACTGAAGCTTTCTTT.

V gene TRBV7-3 combines with J gene TRBJ2-3, with 9 bases aligning to TRBD1. Germline V CDR1 and CDR2: SGHTA, FQGTGA. Trimming removed 5 bases from V and 4 bases from J; junction bases left unmatched: 7. The length of the CDR3 is 15 residues. In DNA form, the CDR3 reads TGTGCCAGCAGCCGACCGGGACAGGGAGCAGATACGCAGTATTTT. Translating it yields CASSRPGQGADTQYF.

V is TRBV2 and J is TRBJ2-2; D unclear. The CDR3 contains 14 residues. V was clipped by 2 bases and J by 8 bases, with 12 bases between them. Germline loops: CDR1 SNHLY, CDR2 FYNNEI. DNA for the CDR3: TGTGCCAGCAGTGAATCTTCTGGTCGGGGGGAGCTGTTTTTT. Its translation is CASSESSGRGELFF.

V is TRBV27 and J is TRBJ1-2; 9 nucleotides align to TRBD1. Germline V gene lookup returns CDR1 MNHEY and CDR2 SMNVEV (reference sequence). Trimming cost V 7 bases and J 3 bases; bases outside gene matches: 24. The CDR3 runs to 20 residues. In DNA, the CDR3 is TGTGCCAGCACCTATCTCATAGGGGCAGGACAGGGGAGTCGCGACTATGGCTACACCTTC. This codes for CASTYLIGAGQGSRDYGYTF.

This chain joins TRBV5-1 and TRBJ1-1; TRBD1 matches 10 bases. The V and J ends lost 0 bases and 7 bases, in that order; junction bases with no gene match: 9. The CDR3 length is 16 residues. In germline, CDR1 is SGHRS, CDR2 YFSETQ. CDR3 region: CASSLVPGQGLGEAFF. The CDR3 region has the DNA TGCGCCAGCAGCTTGGTTCCGGGACAGGGGCTAGGTGAAGCTTTCTTT.

This clone was seen a few times. The V and J genes are TRBV19 and TRBJ1-5; TRBD1 matches 12 bases. The CDR3 spans 14 residues. V lost 8 bases, J lost 7 bases, and 6 bases stayed unmatched. The germline V gene encodes CDR1 LNHDA and CDR2 SQIVND (reference sequence). CDR3 nucleotides: TGTGCCAGTGCCGGGACAGGGGGCGAACAGCCCCAGCATTTT. Translated: CASAGTGGEQPQHF.

The chain combines TRBV7-2 with TRBJ1-2; D is uncertain. Germline-derived CDR1 and CDR2 are SGHTA and FQGNSA. Trimming removed 4 bases at V and 2 bases at J, with 11 bases between. This CDR3 is built from 14 residues. The CDR3 nucleotides read TGTGCCAGCAGCTCCCAGACGGGGAACTATGGCTACACCTTC. Translated: CASSSQTGNYGYTF.

V usage is TRBV30 and J usage is TRBJ1-5; 11 nucleotides align to TRBD1. Germline CDR1 is GTSNPN and CDR2 is SVGIG (reference sequence). Germline trimming cut 3 bases from V and 6 bases from J; bases unmatched to any gene: 7. The CDR3 has 15 amino acids. This chain's CDR3 is CAWRRTGGAGQPQHF. The CDR3 DNA reads as TGTGCCTGGAGGCGGACAGGGGGCGCGGGTCAGCCCCAGCATTTT.

This rearrangement joins TRBV11-2 to TRBJ1-6; D is possibly TRBD1 (5 bases). This CDR3 region has 13 residues. Germline V gene lookup returns CDR1 SGHAT and CDR2 FQNNGV. V was trimmed by 3 bases and J by 7 bases, leaving 7 bases between them. DNA of the CDR3: TGTGCCAGCAGCTTTTCAGGGAATTCACCCCTCCACTTT. It is translated as CASSFSGNSPLHF.

The chain carries TRBV5-6 and TRBJ1-4; weak D call: TRBD1 (5 bases). The V end lost 1 base, the J end lost 4 bases, and 14 bases lay between the germline ends. The CDR3 runs to 16 residues. Germline V gene lookup returns CDR1 SGHDT and CDR2 YYEEEE. CDR3: CASSLSLGPINEKLFF. The CDR3 DNA reads TGTGCCAGCAGCTTGTCCCTGGGGCCCATTAATGAAAAACTGTTTTTT.

Here the CDR3 DNA reads TGTGCCAGCAGCTTTAAAGGGGGTCCAGATACGCAGTATTTT. Amino acid sequence: CASSFKGGPDTQYF. The gene calls are TRBV5-5 and TRBJ2-3; tentative D call: TRBD1 (6 bases). V was cut by 2 bases and J by 4 bases, with 11 bases left in between. CDR1 is SGHKS, CDR2 YYEKEE, per germline (reference sequence). The CDR3 is made up of 14 amino acids. The complete variable domain, with remaining parts taken from reference TRBV5-5 and TRBJ2-3, reads DAGVTQSPTHLIKTRGQQVTLRCSPISGHKSVSWYQQVLGQGPQFIFQYYEKEERGRGNFPDRFSARQFPNYSSELNVNALLLGDSALYLCASSFKGGPDTQYFGPGTRLTVL.

The chain carries TRBV10-3 and TRBJ1-4; maybe TRBD1 (6 bases). The CDR3 is 15 residues long. Germline V CDR1 and CDR2: ENHRY, SYGVKD. The V gene lost 2 bases and the J gene lost 8 bases, with 15 bases spanning the gap. This CDR3 is CAISEVRGGNEKLFF. CDR3 nucleotide sequence: TGTGCCATCAGTGAGGTGAGAGGGGGAAACGAAAAACTGTTTTTT.

This clone occurred once. The genes are TRBV19 and TRBJ2-7, with 10 bases matching TRBD2. J lost 3 bases, V lost 4 bases, and 9 bases had no gene match. Germline V gene lookup returns CDR1 LNHDA and CDR2 SQIVND (reference sequence). CDR3 length: 16 amino acids. The CDR3 nucleotides are TGTGCCAGTAGTAAAACTAAGCTAGCGGGGGTCTACGAGCAGTACTTC. Translated: CASSKTKLAGVYEQYF. The whole variable domain, remainder taken from reference TRBV19 and TRBJ2-7, is DGGITQSPKYLFRKEGQNVTLSCEQNLNHDAMYWYRQDPGQGLRLIYYSQIVNDFQKGDIAEGYSVSREKKESFPLTVTSAQKNPTAFYLCASSKTKLAGVYEQYFGPGTRLTVT.

This sequence joins TRBV6-4 and TRBJ1-6; unclear D gene. Germline CDR1 and CDR2: MRHNA and SNTAGT. Trimming pared 0 bases from V and 7 bases from J, leaving 10 bases between. The CDR3 spans 15 residues. The CDR3 nucleotides read TGTGCCAGCAGTGACTCGGGAGAGCTCAATTCACCCCTCCACTTT. Its translation is CASSDSGELNSPLHF.

V usage is TRBV6-1 and J usage is TRBJ1-5; tentative D call: TRBD1 (5 bases). The CDR3 has 15 amino acids. The V and J ends lost 0 bases and 1 base respectively, with 7 bases between them. Germline loops: CDR1 MNHNS, CDR2 SASEGT. The CDR3 region is CASSEAGVSNQPQHF. CDR3 coding DNA: TGTGCCAGCAGTGAAGCAGGGGTCAGCAATCAGCCCCAGCATTTT.

The chain has TRBV7-9 and TRBJ1-5; D perhaps matches TRBD1 (5 bases). The CDR3 sequence is 14 residues long. V lost 5 bases to trimming and J lost 3 bases, with 11 bases between them. CDR1 and CDR2 (germline): SEHNR, FQNEAQ (reference sequence). Here the CDR3 reads CASSLGGANQPQHF. Here the CDR3 DNA reads TGTGCCAGCAGCCTCGGAGGGGCCAATCAGCCCCAGCATTTT.

The chain combines TRBV5-6 with TRBJ1-1; possibly TRBD1 for D (6 bases). V gave up 6 bases and J gave up 10 bases, with 25 bases separating them. The length of the CDR3 is 15 residues. The germline CDR1 and CDR2 sequences are SGHDT and YYEEEE. The CDR3 protein is CASNLGQPLGVGAFF. The CDR3 region has the DNA TGTGCCAGCAATCTCGGACAGCCTCTGGGAGTGGGAGCTTTCTTT.

The chain employs TRBV7-3 and TRBJ2-3, with 9 bases identical to TRBD1. V gave up 5 bases and J gave up 4 bases; unmatched junction bases: 7. This CDR3 is 15 amino acids long. Germline loops: CDR1 SGHTA, CDR2 FQGTGA. The CDR3: CASSKDRGMADTQYF. CDR3 DNA sequence: TGTGCCAGCAGCAAGGACAGGGGTATGGCAGATACGCAGTATTTT.

The V gene is TRBV19, the J gene TRBJ2-2; 10 bases fit TRBD2. The germline CDR1 and CDR2 sequences are LNHDA and SQIVND (reference sequence). J gave up 5 bases and V 10 bases, and 13 bases lay outside the gene matches. The CDR3 runs 16 residues. CDR3 in DNA: TGTGCCACCTATCCCCTCTCTAGCGGGAGAACCGGGGAGCTGTTTTTT. Translating it yields CATYPLSSGRTGELFF.

This clone occurred a few times. The J gene is TRBJ2-7, the V gene TRBV6-1; 8 bases map to TRBD2. Germline V gene sequence: CDR1 MNHNS, CDR2 SASEGT. Germline trimming cut 0 bases from V and 5 bases from J; bases unmatched to any gene: 6. This CDR3 has 15 amino acids. CDR3 DNA sequence: TGTGCCAGCAGTGAAGCAACGGGAGGGCCGGACGAGCAGTACTTC. Residues: CASSEATGGPDEQYF.

The chain employs TRBV6-2 or TRBV6-3 and TRBJ2-7; 12 nucleotides agree with TRBD2. Germline-derived CDR1 and CDR2 are MNHEY and SVGEGT. This CDR3 has 15 residues. Losses at the gene ends were 5 bases for V and 2 bases for J; bases not matched to a gene: 4. The CDR3 nucleotides read TGTGCCAGCAGTCCCCTAGCGGGGGGGACCTACGAGCAGTACTTC. Amino acid sequence: CASSPLAGGTYEQYF.

V usage is TRBV24-1 and J usage is TRBJ2-7; 10 bases are a match to TRBD2. Germline lookup yields CDR1 KGHDR and CDR2 SFDVKD. Unmatched junction bases numbered 7, after V lost 2 bases and J lost 4 bases. The CDR3 runs 16 residues. CDR3 loop: CATSDSSASGSYEQYF. The CDR3 DNA reads TGTGCCACCAGTGATTCATCCGCTAGCGGGAGTTACGAGCAGTACTTC.